In its sample, the clone carrying this T cell receptor (beta chain) was seen many times. Its target is not known. The V gene's germline CDR1 is MDHEN and CDR2 SYDVKM. CDR3 length: 15 amino acids. The V end lost 5 bases, the J end lost 5 bases, and 16 bases lay between the germline ends. The unsorted libraries were made from 2 million PBMCs kept at -80 C. Every sequencing run produced over 160 million TCR-beta sequences that came from 15-18 subjects. Using its own MiXCR run on the 5' RACE reads, TCRdb lists one record per CDR3 protein. The sample yields 65,000 to 95,000 distinct CDR3 sequences, about 5.2% seen once. This specimen belongs to a study of neurological immune-mediated disorders. Study-level background: The roughly 34 multiple sclerosis patients comprised approximately 30 that were relapsing-remitting and 3 that were secondary progressive. Study results and limitations: When grouped phylogenetically, the repertoires of 18 of the 34 multiple sclerosis patients fell together in one related-CDR3 cluster, which is a possible signature.

Sequencing was carried out using PBMCs. The rearrangement links TRBV28 to TRBJ1-5, with D possibly being TRBD1 (6 bases). This sequence originates from a woman aged 30 to 39 with multiple sclerosis. As DNA, the CDR3 is TGTGCCAGCAGTCTACTAGGGGGAAGCGATCAGCCCCAGCATTTT. The encoded protein is CASSLLGGSDQPQHF.